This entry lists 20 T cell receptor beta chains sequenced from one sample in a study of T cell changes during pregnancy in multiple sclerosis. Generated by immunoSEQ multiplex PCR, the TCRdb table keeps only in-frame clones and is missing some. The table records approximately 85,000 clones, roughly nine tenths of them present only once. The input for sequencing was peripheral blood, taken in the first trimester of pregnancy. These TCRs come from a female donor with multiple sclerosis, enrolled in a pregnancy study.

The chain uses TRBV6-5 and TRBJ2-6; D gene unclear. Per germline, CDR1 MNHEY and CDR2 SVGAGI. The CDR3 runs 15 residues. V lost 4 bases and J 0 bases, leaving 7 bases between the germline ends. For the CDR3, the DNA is TGTGCCAGCAGTTTATCAGGCTCTGGGGCCAACGTCCTGACTTTC. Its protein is CASSLSGSGANVLTF.

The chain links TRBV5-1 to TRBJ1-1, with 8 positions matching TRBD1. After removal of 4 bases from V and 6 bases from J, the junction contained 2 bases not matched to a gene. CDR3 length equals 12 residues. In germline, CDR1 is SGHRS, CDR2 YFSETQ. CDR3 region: CASSRTGPEAFF. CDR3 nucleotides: TGCGCCAGCAGCCGGACAGGGCCTGAAGCTTTCTTT. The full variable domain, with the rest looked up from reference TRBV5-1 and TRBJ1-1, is KAGVTQTPRYLIKTRGQQVTLSCSPISGHRSVSWYQQTPGQGLQFLFEYFSETQRNKGNFPGRFSGRQFSNSRSEMNVSTLELGDSALYLCASSRTGPEAFFGQGTRLTVV.

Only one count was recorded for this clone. The CDR3 region is CASSEARTGLMGEQYF. The CDR3 nucleotides read TGTGCCAGCAGTGAAGCGCGGACAGGGCTTATGGGCGAGCAGTACTTC. The chain links TRBV2 to TRBJ2-7; 8 positions match TRBD1. This CDR3 contains 16 residues. Germline V CDR1 and CDR2: SNHLY, FYNNEI. The junction had 10 bases not matched to a gene; V was cut back by 0 bases and J by 6 bases.

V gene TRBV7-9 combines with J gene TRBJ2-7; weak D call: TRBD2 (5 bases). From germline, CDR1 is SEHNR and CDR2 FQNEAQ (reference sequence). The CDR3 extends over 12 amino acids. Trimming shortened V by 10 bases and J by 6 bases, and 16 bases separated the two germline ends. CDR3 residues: CATPNSAGEQYF. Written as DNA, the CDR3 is TGTGCCACCCCGAACTCGGCGGGCGAGCAGTACTTC.

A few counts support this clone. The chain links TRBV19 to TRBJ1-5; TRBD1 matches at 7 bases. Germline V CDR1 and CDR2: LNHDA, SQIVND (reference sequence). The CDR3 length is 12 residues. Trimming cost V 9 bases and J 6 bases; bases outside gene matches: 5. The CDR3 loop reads CASRQGRQPQHF. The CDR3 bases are TGTGCCAGCCGACAGGGTCGTCAGCCCCAGCATTTT.

The CDR3 DNA reads TGCGCCAGCAGCCCAGGACTAGCGGGGGGGCAGAAAGATACGCAGTATTTT. It is translated as CASSPGLAGGQKDTQYF. The chain carries TRBV4-3 and TRBJ2-3; 15 bases match TRBD2. Germline lookup yields CDR1 LGHNA and CDR2 YSLEER. V trimming: 4 bases; J trimming: 5 bases; junction bases outside the gene matches: 7. CDR3 length: 17 amino acids.

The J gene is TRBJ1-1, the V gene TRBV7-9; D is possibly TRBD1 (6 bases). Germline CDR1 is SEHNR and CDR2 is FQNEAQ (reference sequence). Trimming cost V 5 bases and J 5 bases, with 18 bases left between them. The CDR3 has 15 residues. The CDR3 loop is CASSQKGGSGTEAFF. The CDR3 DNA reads TGTGCCAGCAGCCAGAAGGGGGGGTCCGGGACTGAAGCTTTCTTT.

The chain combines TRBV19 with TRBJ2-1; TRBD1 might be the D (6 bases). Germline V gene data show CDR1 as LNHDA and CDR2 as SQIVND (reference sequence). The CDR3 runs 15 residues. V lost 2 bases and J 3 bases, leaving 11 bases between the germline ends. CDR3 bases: TGTGCCAGTAGTATATCCAGGGGCCTCTACAATGAGCAGTTCTTC. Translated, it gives CASSISRGLYNEQFF.

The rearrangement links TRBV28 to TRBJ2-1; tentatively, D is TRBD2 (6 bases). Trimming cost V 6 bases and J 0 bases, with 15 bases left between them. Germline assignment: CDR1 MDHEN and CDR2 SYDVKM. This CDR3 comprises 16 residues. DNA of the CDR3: TGTGCCAGCAGGGGACCCGGGGAGGACTCCTACAATGAGCAGTTCTTC. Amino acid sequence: CASRGPGEDSYNEQFF.

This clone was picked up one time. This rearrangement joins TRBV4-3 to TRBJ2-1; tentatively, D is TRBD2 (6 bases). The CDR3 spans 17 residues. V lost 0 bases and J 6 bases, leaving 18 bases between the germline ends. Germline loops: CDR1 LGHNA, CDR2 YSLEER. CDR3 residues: CASSQESGRVEGNEQFF. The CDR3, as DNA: TGCGCCAGCAGCCAAGAGTCCGGCAGGGTGGAGGGCAATGAGCAGTTCTTC.

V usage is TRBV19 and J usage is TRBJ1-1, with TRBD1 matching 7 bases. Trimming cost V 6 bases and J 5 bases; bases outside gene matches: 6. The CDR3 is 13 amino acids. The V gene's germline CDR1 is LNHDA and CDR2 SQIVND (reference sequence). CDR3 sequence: CASREQGGTEAFF. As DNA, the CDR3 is TGTGCCAGTAGGGAGCAGGGGGGAACTGAAGCTTTCTTT. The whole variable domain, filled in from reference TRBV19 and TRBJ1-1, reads DGGITQSPKYLFRKEGQNVTLSCEQNLNHDAMYWYRQDPGQGLRLIYYSQIVNDFQKGDIAEGYSVSREKKESFPLTVTSAQKNPTAFYLCASREQGGTEAFFGQGTRLTVV.

DNA of the CDR3: TGTGCCAGCAGTCCCGGGGGGATTGAGACTGAAGCTTTCTTT. This gives the protein CASSPGGIETEAFF. This chain joins TRBV28 and TRBJ1-1; D is perhaps TRBD1 (5 bases). CDR3 size: 14 residues. Germline CDR1 reads MDHEN; CDR2 reads SYDVKM. The V and J ends lost 5 bases and 5 bases respectively, with 15 bases between them.

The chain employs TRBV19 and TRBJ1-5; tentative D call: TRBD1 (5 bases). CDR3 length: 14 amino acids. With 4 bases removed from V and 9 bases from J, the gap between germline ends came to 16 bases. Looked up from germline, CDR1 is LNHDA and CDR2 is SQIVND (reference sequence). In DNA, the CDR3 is TGTGCCAGTAGTACCAGGACACCTAAATCGCCCCAGCATTTT. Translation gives CASSTRTPKSPQHF.

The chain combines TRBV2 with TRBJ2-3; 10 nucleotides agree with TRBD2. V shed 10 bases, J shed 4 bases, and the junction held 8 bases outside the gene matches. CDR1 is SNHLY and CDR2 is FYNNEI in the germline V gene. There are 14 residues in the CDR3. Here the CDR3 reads CATPPSGRPDTQYF. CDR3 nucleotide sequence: TGTGCCACCCCCCCTAGCGGGAGACCAGATACGCAGTATTTT.

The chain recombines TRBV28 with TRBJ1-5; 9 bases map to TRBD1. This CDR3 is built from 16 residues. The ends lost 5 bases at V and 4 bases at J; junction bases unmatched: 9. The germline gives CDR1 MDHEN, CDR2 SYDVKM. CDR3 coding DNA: TGTGCCAGCAGTCCATCGGACAGGGGAGGGAATCAGCCCCAGCATTTT. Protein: CASSPSDRGGNQPQHF.

The CDR3 sequence is CATSEGTGPYGYTF. The CDR3 region has the DNA TGTGCCACCAGCGAAGGGACAGGACCTTATGGCTACACCTTC. V gene TRBV15 combines with J gene TRBJ1-2; 8 bases match TRBD1. The germline V gene has CDR1 LNHNV and CDR2 YYDKDF (reference sequence). After removal of 5 bases from V and 5 bases from J, the junction contained 7 bases not matched to a gene. There are 14 residues in the CDR3.

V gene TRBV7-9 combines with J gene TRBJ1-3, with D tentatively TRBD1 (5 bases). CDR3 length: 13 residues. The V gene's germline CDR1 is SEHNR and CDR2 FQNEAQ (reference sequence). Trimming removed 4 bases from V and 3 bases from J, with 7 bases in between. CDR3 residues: CASSWGVGNTIYF. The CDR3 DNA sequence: TGTGCCAGCAGCTGGGGGGTTGGAAACACCATATATTTT.

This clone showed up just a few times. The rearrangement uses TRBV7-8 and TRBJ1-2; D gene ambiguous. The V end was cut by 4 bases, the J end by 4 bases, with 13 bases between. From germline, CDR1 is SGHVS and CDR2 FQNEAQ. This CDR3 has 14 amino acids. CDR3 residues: CASSSDGRGYGYTF. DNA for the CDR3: TGTGCCAGCAGCTCCGACGGACGGGGCTATGGCTACACCTTC.

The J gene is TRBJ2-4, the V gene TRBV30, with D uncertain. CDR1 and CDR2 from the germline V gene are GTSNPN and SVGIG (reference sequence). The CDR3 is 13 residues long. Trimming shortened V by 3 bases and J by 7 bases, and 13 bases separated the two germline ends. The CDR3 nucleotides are TGTGCCTGGAGCCCGGGTAGAGACAACATTCAGTACTTC. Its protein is CAWSPGRDNIQYF. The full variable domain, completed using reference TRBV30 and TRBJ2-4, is SQTIHQWPATLVQPVGSPLSLECTVEGTSNPNLYWYRQAAGRGLQLLFYSVGIGQISSEVPQNLSASRPQDRQFILSSKKLLLSDSGFYLCAWSPGRDNIQYFGAGTRLSVL.

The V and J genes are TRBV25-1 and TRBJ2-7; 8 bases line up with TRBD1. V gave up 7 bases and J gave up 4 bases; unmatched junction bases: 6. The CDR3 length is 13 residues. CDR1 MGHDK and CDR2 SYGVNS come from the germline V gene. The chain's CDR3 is CASTGTGYYEQYF. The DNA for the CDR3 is TGTGCCAGCACCGGGACAGGATATTACGAGCAGTACTTC.